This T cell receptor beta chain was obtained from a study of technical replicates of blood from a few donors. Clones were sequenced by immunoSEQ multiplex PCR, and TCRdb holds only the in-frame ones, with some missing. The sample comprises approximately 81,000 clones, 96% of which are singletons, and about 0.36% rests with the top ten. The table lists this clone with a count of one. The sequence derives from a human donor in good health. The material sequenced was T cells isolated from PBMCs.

The CDR3 loop reads CATSRDRQGEGLRSYEQYF. The CDR3 bases are TGTGCCACCAGCAGAGATCGACAGGGTGAAGGCTTGCGCTCCTACGAGCAGTACTTC. The V and J genes are TRBV15 and TRBJ2-7, with TRBD1 matching 7 bases. The CDR3 has 19 residues. Germline V gives CDR1 LNHNV, CDR2 YYDKDF (reference sequence). The V and J ends lost 0 bases and 0 bases, in that order; junction bases with no gene match: 14.